This T cell receptor (beta chain) was observed in a study of T-cell memory formation after mild COVID-19. TCRdb re-called the 5' RACE reads through MiXCR, storing one row per CDR3 protein. The top ten hold around 7.7% of the sample, which has a few hundred thousand distinct CDR3 sequences, roughly 21% seen once. The sequencing input was PBMCs or a T cell subset sorted from them (not recorded which). This TCR was recovered from an adult woman who had mild COVID-19 (a few samples of this study predate the infection). Cell type and time point are not known.

This chain's CDR3 is CASLPTPWTGLAGVSYNEQFF. CDR3 bases: TGTGCCAGTCTCCCCACCCCGTGGACCGGACTAGCGGGAGTGTCCTACAATGAGCAGTTCTTC. V and J are TRBV6-6 and TRBJ2-1; 13 nucleotides line up with TRBD2. Germline V gene data show CDR1 as MNHNY and CDR2 as SVGAGI (reference sequence). V was pared by 9 bases and J by 1 base, with 21 bases of the junction left unmatched. This CDR3 has 21 residues.